This T cell receptor beta chain was observed in a study of tumor and adjacent non-tumor tissue in lung cancer. Study background: The cohort had about twelve adenocarcinoma, a couple of squamous cell and 1 small cell patients. The patients, 10 men and roughly 5 women, were about 30 to 76 with stage I to III disease.

The CDR3 contains 12 residues when both ends are counted. RNA was extracted from bulk tissue without any cell sorting. The normal lung tissue was taken more than 3 cm from the tumor edge. On this clonotype: Lacking the conserved final phenylalanine or tryptophan, this CDR3 likely reflects a read error. The DNA is left out, because the CDR3 cannot be placed on it with certainty; the CDR3 is given as TCRdb lists it.

The library came from three nested PCR rounds adapted from ARM-PCR protocols. One entry per CDR3 protein, called by TCRdb with MiXCR from the multiplex PCR reads. This table has roughly 43,000 distinct CDR3 sequences, around three fifths appearing once. Source material: distant non-tumor lung tissue. The genes are TRBV12-3 or TRBV12-4 and TRBJ1-2; the table assigns TRBD1, which was not confirmed against the DNA. The origin of this receptor is a man between 50 and 59 years old with non-small cell lung cancer. CDR3 loop: CASNRTRDGYTS.